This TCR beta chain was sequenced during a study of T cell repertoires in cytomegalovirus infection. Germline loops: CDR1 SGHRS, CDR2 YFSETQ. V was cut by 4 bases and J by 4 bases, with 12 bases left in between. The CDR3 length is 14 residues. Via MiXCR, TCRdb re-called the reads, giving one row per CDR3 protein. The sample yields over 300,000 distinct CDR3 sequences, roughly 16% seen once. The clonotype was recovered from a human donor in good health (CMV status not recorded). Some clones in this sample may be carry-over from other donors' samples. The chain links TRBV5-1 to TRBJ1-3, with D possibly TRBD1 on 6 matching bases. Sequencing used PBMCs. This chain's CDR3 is CASSLTGYGNTIYF. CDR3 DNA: TGCGCCAGCAGCCTGACAGGTTACGGAAACACCATATATTTT.